This is a list of T cell receptor beta chains from one sample in a study of vaccination effects on CD4 cells after COVID-19. The data were produced by immunoSEQ multiplex PCR, yet TCRdb's version contains in-frame clones alone and is incomplete. The table lists 45,000 to 60,000 clones, 76% of them singletons. Their target antigens are unknown. The sample in question was CD4+ T cells from PBMCs cultured without peptide, obtained before COVID-19 vaccination. Receptors originate from a human donor who had a prior SARS-CoV-2 infection. The CDR3 runs from the conserved cysteine through the conserved F or W. Fields, in order: CDR3 DNA, CDR3 protein, D gene, V gene, J gene, clone size, CDR3 length. A D gene is named only where the DNA matches it firmly. The size field is filled for only some rows; it gives once, few, many or a size class.

TGTGCCATCAGTGAGAGTGGCAGTCAAGAGACCCAGTACTTC	CAISESGSQETQYF	.	TRBV10-3	TRBJ2-5	.	14
TGTGCCAGCAGTTCCCCCGGACTCTACACGAATGAGCAGTTCTTC	CASSSPGLYTNEQFF	.	TRBV27	TRBJ2-1	few	15
TGTGCCAGCAGCTCGGACAGGTTCAATCAGCCCCAGCATTTT	CASSSDRFNQPQHF	TRBD1	TRBV6-5	TRBJ1-5	.	14
TGTGCCTTGATGACAGGGAATAATGAAAAACTGTTTTTT	CALMTGNNEKLFF	TRBD1	TRBV30	TRBJ1-4	.	13
TGTGCCAGTAGTCCATCCGGGATCAAAGCTTTCTTT	CASSPSGIKAFF	.	TRBV19	TRBJ1-1	.	12
TGTGCCAGCAGATTGGACCTAAGGGTTGACTACGAGCAGTACTTC	CASRLDLRVDYEQYF	.	TRBV7-2	TRBJ2-7	few	15
TGTGCCAGCCAGTGGGGGGGACAGGGGACACACACAGATACGCAGTATTTT	CASQWGGQGTHTDTQYF	TRBD1	TRBV2	TRBJ2-3	once	17
TGTGCCAGCAGTTTGGAAGGAGACCACTCTGGAAACACCATATATTTT	CASSLEGDHSGNTIYF	.	TRBV6-2/TRBV6-3	TRBJ1-3	.	16
TGTGCCAGCACTGCAACTCTAGCGCCCCTCCCCGACAATGAGCAGTTCTTC	CASTATLAPLPDNEQFF	.	TRBV6-4	TRBJ2-1	.	17
TGTGCCAGCAGGACGCCTCAGGGGGGCGGGGGTCGGCAGTACTTC	CASRTPQGGGGRQYF	.	TRBV6-5	TRBJ2-7	once	15
TGTGCCAGTAGTATAGGATGGGGATCGAGGGCGAGCTCCTACAATGAGCAGTTCTTC	CASSIGWGSRASSYNEQFF	.	TRBV19	TRBJ2-1	.	19
TGTGCCACCAGCAGAGATAGGGGGGTTAGCACAGATACGCAGTATTTT	CATSRDRGVSTDTQYF	.	TRBV15	TRBJ2-3	.	16
TGTGCCACCTGCTTGATCGTGTCACCGAACTATGGCTACACCTTC	CATCLIVSPNYGYTF	.	TRBV24-1	TRBJ1-2	.	15
TGTGCCAGCAGCTTAGGGGTCACCCGGTCGACTGAAGCTTTCTTT	CASSLGVTRSTEAFF	.	TRBV5-6	TRBJ1-1	.	15
TGTGCCAGCAGCGGACAGCCGGGACAGGGGCTACTACGGGGAAACACCATATATTTT	CASSGQPGQGLLRGNTIYF	TRBD1	TRBV9	TRBJ1-3	.	19
TGTGCCAGCAGCCTCAGGATGGGCACTGAAGCTTTCTTT	CASSLRMGTEAFF	.	TRBV2	TRBJ1-1	.	13
TGTGCCAGCAGCTTGATAGGGGGCCCTCAAGAGACCCAGTACTTC	CASSLIGGPQETQYF	TRBD1	TRBV7-3	TRBJ2-5	.	15
TGTGCCTGGAGTAGGGGCAATCAGCCCCAGCATTTT	CAWSRGNQPQHF	.	TRBV30	TRBJ1-5	.	12
TGTGCCATCAGAGACAGGGCTGGAAACACCATATATTTT	CAIRDRAGNTIYF	TRBD1	TRBV10-3	TRBJ1-3	.	13
TGCGCCAGCAGCCCTACTCCTTCCCGGTCTGATGGCTACACCTTC	CASSPTPSRSDGYTF	.	TRBV4-1	TRBJ1-2	few	15
TGCGCCAGCAGCCACAGCGGGACAGGCTCCTACGAGCAGTACTTC	CASSHSGTGSYEQYF	.	TRBV4-3	TRBJ2-7	.	15
TGTGCCAGCAGTATGTCAGAGACAATGAACACTGAAGCTTTCTTT	CASSMSETMNTEAFF	.	TRBV2	TRBJ1-1	.	15
TGTGCCAGCAGCAATAGGGGGAGGTATTATGGCTACACCTTC	CASSNRGRYYGYTF	.	TRBV28	TRBJ1-2	.	14
TGTGCCACCAAAACAGGTGCCTCCTACGAGCAGTACTTC	CATKTGASYEQYF	.	TRBV6-6	TRBJ2-7	.	13
TGTGCCAGCAGTGTGCGGACAGATACGCAGTATTTT	CASSVRTDTQYF	.	TRBV2	TRBJ2-3	.	12
TGTGCCAGCAGCGCCCGGACAGAATCTGAAGCTTTCTTT	CASSARTESEAFF	.	TRBV21-1	TRBJ1-1	.	13
TGTGCCAGCAGCTTCTTCCCCCGGACAGAAGCTTTCTTT	CASSFFPRTEAFF	.	TRBV5-4	TRBJ1-1	.	13
TGTGCCAGCAGCCAAGTTCCGGGGGGCGTCCATAATTCACCCCTCCACTTT	CASSQVPGGVHNSPLHF	.	TRBV14	TRBJ1-6	.	17
TGTGCCAGCAGCCAAGCTTTAACGGGGGACAACACAGATACGCAGTATTTT	CASSQALTGDNTDTQYF	.	TRBV4-2	TRBJ2-3	.	17
TGTGCCAGCAGCACCGGGACAGGCCTTCTTAGCAATCAGCCCCAGCATTTT	CASSTGTGLLSNQPQHF	TRBD1	TRBV7-2	TRBJ1-5	once	17
TGTGCCAGCAGCTTACGACAGGATGACAACGAGCAGTACTTC	CASSLRQDDNEQYF	.	TRBV4-2	TRBJ2-7	.	14
TGTGCTAGTGGGTGGCAGGGGGCGGAAAATGAGCAGTTCTTC	CASGWQGAENEQFF	TRBD1	TRBV12-5	TRBJ2-1	.	14
TGTGCCAGCAGCTTAAGGAGTCCAGGACCCTACGAGCAGTACTTC	CASSLRSPGPYEQYF	.	TRBV11-2	TRBJ2-7	once	15
TGTGCCTGGAGTGTACGGTCTGGCCGGTTCTCTGGAAACACCATATATTTT	CAWSVRSGRFSGNTIYF	.	TRBV30	TRBJ1-3	.	17
TGCGCCAGCAGCCAGGATCCAGCGGGCAATCAGCCCCAGCATTTT	CASSQDPAGNQPQHF	.	TRBV4-1	TRBJ1-5	.	15
TGTGCCAGCAGCCACCGGGGGGAGGAGACCCAGTACTTC	CASSHRGEETQYF	TRBD2	TRBV12-3/TRBV12-4	TRBJ2-5	.	13
TGTGCCAGCAGTTACTTAGCGGGAGTTGCTTACAATGAGCAGTTCTTC	CASSYLAGVAYNEQFF	TRBD2	TRBV6-5	TRBJ2-1	.	16
TGTGCCAGCAGCCCCCGACGAGGGGCCGGGTGGGACGAGCAGTACTTC	CASSPRRGAGWDEQYF	.	TRBV5-4	TRBJ2-7	.	16
TGTGCCAGCAGCTTGGTGGGGGCGTATCAGCCCCAGCATTTT	CASSLVGAYQPQHF	.	TRBV5-8	TRBJ1-5	once	14
TGTGCCAGCAGCGATCTGGGACAGTTGAATGAGCAGTTCTTC	CASSDLGQLNEQFF	TRBD1	TRBV9	TRBJ2-1	.	14
TGTGCCAGCAGTTCCCCGGGACAGGGTTACTATGGCTACACCTTC	CASSSPGQGYYGYTF	TRBD1	TRBV5-4	TRBJ1-2	.	15
TGTGCCAGCAGCCCCGATACAGGGGACTATGGCTACACCTTC	CASSPDTGDYGYTF	TRBD1	TRBV2	TRBJ1-2	.	14
TGTGCCAGCAGCTTGGCCGGTGGGGGAGGGCCCCAGCATTTT	CASSLAGGGGPQHF	.	TRBV5-5	TRBJ1-5	once	14
TGTGCCAGCAGTGTGGACGAATTCCCCCTCCACTTT	CASSVDEFPLHF	.	TRBV2	TRBJ1-6	.	12
TGTGCCAGCAGTTACCCCAATGTATTTAGAGAGACCCAGTACTTC	CASSYPNVFRETQYF	.	TRBV6-2/TRBV6-3	TRBJ2-5	.	15
TGTGCCACCAGTGACCCCCCCGGGCGCGAGGAGAACACCGGGGAGCTGTTTTTT	CATSDPPGREENTGELFF	.	TRBV24-1	TRBJ2-2	.	18
TGTGCCAGCAGCGTGGACAGCCGCACAGATACGCAGTATTTT	CASSVDSRTDTQYF	.	TRBV9	TRBJ2-3	.	14
TGTGCCAGCAGTGAAGACAGAACTACCTATGGCTACACCTTC	CASSEDRTTYGYTF	.	TRBV6-1	TRBJ1-2	.	14
TGCAGCGTTGCCATTCGGGCGGATCAGCCCCAGCATTTT	CSVAIRADQPQHF	.	TRBV29-1	TRBJ1-5	.	13
TGTGCCAGCAGCAACAGGGATGAAAAACTGTTTTTT	CASSNRDEKLFF	.	TRBV3-1/TRBV3-2	TRBJ1-4	.	12
TGCGCCAGCAGTCAAGGTGCTAACGGGACAGGGGATGGGAGCAATCAGCCCCAGCATTTT	CASSQGANGTGDGSNQPQHF	TRBD1	TRBV23-1	TRBJ1-5	.	20